Presented here are 2 T cell receptor beta chains from one specimen sequenced in a study of T cell changes during pregnancy in multiple sclerosis. TCRdb's copy holds only in-frame clones and misses some; the assay was immunoSEQ multiplex PCR. The data contain around 57,000 clones, about nine tenths of them singletons. The starting material was peripheral blood, obtained after pregnancy. These receptors all stem from a female donor in good health, enrolled as a control in a pregnancy study.

The chain combines TRBV30 with TRBJ2-3, with 7 nucleotides matching TRBD2. CDR3 length equals 15 residues. Germline loops: CDR1 GTSNPN, CDR2 SVGIG (reference sequence). V lost 3 bases and J lost 0; bases outside the gene matches: 6. CDR3: CAWSFGGGSTDTQYF. The CDR3 coding sequence is TGTGCCTGGAGCTTCGGCGGGGGTAGCACAGATACGCAGTATTTT.

The genes are TRBV29-1 and TRBJ1-2; TRBD1 agrees at 11 bases. The CDR3 covers 16 residues. Germline V gives CDR1 SQVTM, CDR2 ANQGSEA. J lost 2 bases, V lost 3 bases, and 8 bases had no gene match. CDR3 sequence: CSVDGDRGAFNYGYTF. In DNA form, the CDR3 reads TGCAGCGTTGATGGGGACAGGGGGGCATTCAACTATGGCTACACCTTC.